This is a list of T cell receptor beta chains from one sample in a study of neoadjuvant anti-PD-1 for oral cavity cancer. The repertoire was sequenced with immunoSEQ multiplex PCR; TCRdb's copy has only in-frame clones and lacks some. The data hold about 14,000 clones, with over 65% observed a single time. The sample was PBMCs, taken before nivolumab (anti-PD-1) treatment. The origin of the receptors is a person aged 35-80 years with oral cavity squamous cell carcinoma. Each CDR3 is given with its conserved first and last residue. The order of the fields is V gene, J gene, clone size, D gene, CDR3 DNA, CDR3 protein. A D gene is named only where the DNA matches it firmly. Size tells how often a clone was seen (once, few, many) or the class of an expanded clone, and some rows leave it out.

TRBV7-9,TRBJ2-1,-,-,TGTGCCAGCAGCCACAAACGGGGTGATGAGCAGTTCTTC,CASSHKRGDEQFF
TRBV19,TRBJ2-1,-,TRBD2,TGTGCCAGTAGTAGACTAGCGGGAGGGCTCTACAATGAGCAGTTCTTC,CASSRLAGGLYNEQFF
TRBV2,TRBJ1-4,-,-,TGTGCCAGCAGAGGGACCGGGGGCAGGAATGAAAAACTGTTTTTT,CASRGTGGRNEKLFF
TRBV30,TRBJ1-4,-,-,TGTGCCTCGCGACAGATCCCAAATGAAAAACTGTTTTTT,CASRQIPNEKLFF
TRBV4-1,TRBJ1-4,-,-,TGCGCCAGCAGCCAGCCTAGATTAGCGTACCCGAGTGGATGGGAACAAGAAAAACTGTTTTTT,CASSQPRLAYPSGWEQEKLFF
TRBV4-1,TRBJ1-5,-,TRBD1,TGCGCCAGCAGCCAGCCAGGACAGGTTGGGCAGCCCCAGCATTTT,CASSQPGQVGQPQHF
TRBV7-9,TRBJ2-6,-,TRBD1,TGTGCCAGCAGCACGACAGGGAGTGGGGCCAACGTCCTGACTTTC,CASSTTGSGANVLTF
TRBV4-1,TRBJ2-5,-,TRBD1,TGCGCCAGCAGCCAAGTTGGCAGGGGGTTAGGGGAGACCCAGTACTTC,CASSQVGRGLGETQYF
TRBV11-2,TRBJ1-1,few,TRBD1,TGTGCCAGCAGCTTAGCGGGACAGATTGAAGCTTTCTTT,CASSLAGQIEAFF
TRBV19,TRBJ2-7,-,TRBD2,TGTGCCAGTAGTGCCCACTGGCGGGAGAGCGACGAGCAGTACTTC,CASSAHWRESDEQYF
TRBV19,TRBJ1-2,-,-,TGTGCCAGTAGTAAAGGGTCAGGCTATGGCTACACCTTC,CASSKGSGYGYTF
TRBV28,TRBJ1-2,-,-,TGTGCCAGCAGTTTAGAGATGGCCCATGGCTACACCTTC,CASSLEMAHGYTF
TRBV2,TRBJ2-3,-,-,TGTGCCACAGGGGCCGGGGGCACAGATACGCAGTATTTT,CATGAGGTDTQYF
TRBV4-1,TRBJ2-2,-,TRBD1,TGCGCCAGCAGCCAACCCAGGACAGGGATCACCGGGGAGCTGTTTTTT,CASSQPRTGITGELFF
TRBV25-1,TRBJ1-2,-,-,TGTGCCAGCAGTTGGAGCACTAACTATGGCTACACCTTC,CASSWSTNYGYTF
TRBV11-3,TRBJ2-2,-,TRBD1,TGTGCCAGCAGTGACAGGGTTAACACCGGGGAGCTGTTTTTT,CASSDRVNTGELFF
TRBV2,TRBJ1-5,-,-,TGTGCCAGCAGAATGTCTTGGGACAGCAATCAGCCCCAGCATTTT,CASRMSWDSNQPQHF
TRBV7-3,TRBJ1-1,-,TRBD1,TGTGCCAGCAGCTTAACAGGACAGGGGGCTGAAGCTTTCTTT,CASSLTGQGAEAFF
TRBV4-1,TRBJ2-1,-,TRBD2,TGCGCCAGCAGCCAAGTCCCGGCTAGCGGGAGTTACAATGAGCAGTTCTTC,CASSQVPASGSYNEQFF
TRBV11-1,TRBJ2-7,-,-,TGTGCCAGCAGCTTAGGTTCGGCAGGACTCTCCTACGAGCAGTACTTC,CASSLGSAGLSYEQYF
TRBV28,TRBJ2-2,-,TRBD2,TGTGCCAGCAGTTTTTGGACTAGCGGGAACACCGGGGAGCTGTTTTTT,CASSFWTSGNTGELFF
TRBV10-3,TRBJ2-5,few,-,TGTGCCATCGGGCAAGAGACCCAGTACTTC,CAIGQETQYF
TRBV18,TRBJ2-7,-,-,TGTGCCAGCTCACTGGCGGGAATGTCCTACGAGCAGTACTTC,CASSLAGMSYEQYF
TRBV25-1,TRBJ2-2,-,TRBD1,TGTGCCAGCAGTGCCGGACAGGACACCGGGGAGCTGTTTTTT,CASSAGQDTGELFF
TRBV7-8,TRBJ1-2,-,-,TGTGCCAGCAGCCCCTACAGGATTCATTATCCTAACTATGGCTACACCTTC,CASSPYRIHYPNYGYTF
TRBV4-2,TRBJ1-5,-,-,TGTGCCAGCAGCCAAGACAGGCTGGGAAGTGGACAGCCCCAGCATTTT,CASSQDRLGSGQPQHF
TRBV18,TRBJ2-7,-,TRBD2,TGTGCCAGCTCACCCCGGACTAGCGGGAGCTACGAGCAGTACTTC,CASSPRTSGSYEQYF
TRBV5-1,TRBJ2-3,-,TRBD2,TGCGCCAGCAGCTGGGGACTAGCGGGAGCTGGAGATACGCAGTATTTT,CASSWGLAGAGDTQYF
TRBV2,TRBJ1-5,few,TRBD1,TGTGCCAGCAGCCCGGACAGGTCAGGTCAGCCCCAGCATTTT,CASSPDRSGQPQHF
TRBV7-9,TRBJ1-2,-,-,TGTGCCACCGCGGGAAGGACAAAGCGGTATGGCTACACCTTC,CATAGRTKRYGYTF
TRBV6-5,TRBJ1-1,few,-,TGTGCCAGCCGCCCCGCGGGAAGGGGCACTGAAGCTTTCTTT,CASRPAGRGTEAFF
TRBV5-4,TRBJ1-1,-,TRBD1,TGTGCCAGCAGCGGGACAGGGAGGGACACTGAAGCTTTCTTT,CASSGTGRDTEAFF
TRBV30,TRBJ2-5,-,TRBD2,TGTGCCTGGAGTCGGGGTAGCGGGAGTGCGGAGACCCAGTACTTC,CAWSRGSGSAETQYF
TRBV10-2,TRBJ1-1,-,-,TGCGCCAGCAGGGGCCCCCAGGCGGGTGAGGTAGCTTTCTTT,CASRGPQAGEVAFF
TRBV7-9,TRBJ1-5,-,-,TGTGCCAGATCGGGCCGGGGGAATGGCAATCAGCCCCAGCATTTT,CARSGRGNGNQPQHF
TRBV7-9,TRBJ1-2,-,-,TGTGCCAGCAGCGATTCCACAGGCGCCTATGGCTACACCTTC,CASSDSTGAYGYTF
TRBV15,TRBJ1-3,-,-,TGTGCCACCAGCAGAGATTTGGCGTCAGGTGGAAACACCATATATTTT,CATSRDLASGGNTIYF
TRBV7-8,TRBJ1-2,-,-,TGTGCCAGCAGCTTACAGCGGTTCCGGGGAGGCTACACCTTC,CASSLQRFRGGYTF
TRBV6-4,TRBJ2-3,-,-,TGTGCCAGCAGTGACTCGGGAAATACGCAGTATTTT,CASSDSGNTQYF
TRBV5-6,TRBJ2-5,-,-,TGTGCCAGCAGCTTCCCCGGGGTACAAGAGACCCAGTACTTC,CASSFPGVQETQYF